The 10 T cell receptor beta chains in this list originate from one sample, sequenced in a study of blood T cell repertoires in COVID-19. Assay: immunoSEQ multiplex PCR; the TCRdb copy retains only in-frame clones and omits some. The sample contains approximately 440,000 clones, about 90% of which appear only once. The sequenced sample consisted of PBMCs or T cells enriched from blood (not recorded which). The source is a woman younger than 30 who had recovered from COVID-19.

The chain combines TRBV5-8 with TRBJ1-2; D not resolved. CDR1 and CDR2 (germline): SGHTS, YDEGEE. Trimming removed 4 bases at V and 4 bases at J, with 11 bases between. The CDR3 extends over 13 amino acids. The CDR3: CASSGRQTYGYTF. Here the CDR3 DNA reads TGTGCCAGCAGCGGCAGGCAGACCTATGGCTACACCTTC.

The rearrangement joins TRBV5-1 to TRBJ2-1; D is undetermined. The CDR3 covers 13 residues. Trimming cost V 1 base and J 5 bases, with 7 bases left between them. CDR1 is SGHRS, CDR2 YFSETQ, per germline. CDR3 residues: CASSLSSDNEQFF. For the CDR3, the DNA is TGCGCCAGCAGCTTGTCGTCCGACAATGAGCAGTTCTTC.

The chain joins TRBV10-3 to TRBJ2-7; 10 nucleotides match TRBD1. The length of the CDR3 is 15 residues. The J segment lost 5 bases and the V segment lost 7 bases, leaving 11 bases of the junction unmatched. Germline values: CDR1 ENHRY, CDR2 SYGVKD. CDR3 nucleotides: TGTGCCATCAACCCGGGACAGGGGATTGGGAACGAGCAGTACTTC. This translates into CAINPGQGIGNEQYF.

V is TRBV19 and J is TRBJ2-5; weak D call: TRBD2 (6 bases). This CDR3 comprises 15 residues. CDR1 is LNHDA, CDR2 SQIVND, per germline (reference sequence). Trimming removed 1 base at V and 1 base at J, with 10 bases between. The DNA of the CDR3 is TGTGCCAGTAGTATAGGAGGAGGGCTCCAAGAGACCCAGTACTTC. It codes for CASSIGGGLQETQYF.

The rearrangement uses TRBV10-2 and TRBJ1-1; a weak D match, TRBD1 (5 bases). Germline CDR1 reads WSHSY; CDR2 reads SAAADI. V gave up 2 bases and J gave up 3 bases, with 10 bases separating them. The CDR3 is made up of 14 amino acids. CDR3 DNA: TGCGCCAGCAGTGAGGGGGCTAGTTACACTGAAGCTTTCTTT. Protein sequence: CASSEGASYTEAFF.

The chain recombines TRBV5-1 with TRBJ1-5, with D maybe TRBD1 (5 bases). The germline V and J ends were trimmed by 0 bases and 5 bases, with 9 bases remaining between them. The CDR3 sequence is 14 residues long. Looked up from germline, CDR1 is SGHRS and CDR2 is YFSETQ. This chain's CDR3 is CASSLAGGYQPQHF. The CDR3 DNA sequence: TGCGCCAGCAGCTTGGCCGGGGGATATCAGCCCCAGCATTTT.

The rearrangement joins TRBV3-1 (or the pseudogene TRBV3-2) to TRBJ1-1; possible D gene TRBD1, 5 bases. The ends were cut back, 2 bases at V and 5 bases at J, with 15 bases in the middle. Germline V gene lookup returns CDR1 LGHDT and CDR2 YNNKEL (reference sequence). The CDR3 is made up of 15 amino acids. The CDR3 sequence is CASSQLGYSGTEAFF. The CDR3, as DNA: TGTGCCAGCAGCCAATTAGGTTACTCAGGGACTGAAGCTTTCTTT.

In DNA, the CDR3 is TGTGCCAGCAGCCACCGCCCAGGGGATGAGCAGTTCTTC. This codes for CASSHRPGDEQFF. This rearrangement joins TRBV3-1 (or the pseudogene TRBV3-2) to TRBJ2-1, with D tentatively TRBD1 (6 bases). Germline V gene sequence: CDR1 LGHDT, CDR2 YNNKEL (reference sequence). The CDR3 contains 13 residues. Trimming left V 3 bases short and J 8 bases short, with 11 bases between.

This clone showed up just once. CDR3 coding DNA: TGTGCCAGCAGTTCCCGGCAGGGATATGGCTACACCTTC. It yields the protein CASSSRQGYGYTF. The rearrangement uses TRBV27 and TRBJ1-2, with D maybe TRBD1 (5 bases). Germline CDR1 reads MNHEY; CDR2 reads SMNVEV (reference sequence). The CDR3 spans 13 residues. V was shortened by 4 bases and J by 5 bases, with 11 bases between the two germline ends.

The chain couples TRBV2 to TRBJ2-1; D uncertain. Germline CDR1 reads SNHLY; CDR2 reads FYNNEI. Trimming took 2 bases from V and 0 from J, leaving 5 bases between them. CDR3 size: 14 residues. For the CDR3, the DNA is TGTGCCAGCAGTGAAACTACCTCCTACAATGAGCAGTTCTTC. Protein product: CASSETTSYNEQFF.